The 15 T cell receptor beta chains below were found in one sample sequenced in a study of blood T cells in healthy people across ages. Primed by a sample-barcoded 5' primer and a J-beta primer mix, a second PCR proceeded for about 6 to 12 cycles. TCRdb used MiXCR to reprocess the 5' RACE reads, holding one entry per CDR3 protein. Counted here are about 1.8 million distinct CDR3 sequences, about 50% occurring once; the ten biggest clones make up over 2%. Input material: blood. The source is a woman between 40 and 55 years old in good health.

J is TRBJ2-1 and V is TRBV27, with D possibly called TRBD1 or TRBD2 (6 bases each). Germline CDR1 is MNHEY and CDR2 is SMNVEV (reference sequence). This CDR3 has 15 amino acids. V was trimmed by 7 bases and J by 0 bases, leaving 13 bases between them. The CDR3 here is CASTQGGSSYNEQFF. For the CDR3, the DNA is TGTGCCAGCACCCAAGGGGGGAGCTCCTACAATGAGCAGTTCTTC.

The chain carries TRBV29-1 and TRBJ1-2; D not resolved. Trimming stripped 0 bases from V and 8 bases from J, with 13 bases between. Germline CDR1 and CDR2: SQVTM and ANQGSEA. The CDR3 consists of 13 residues. In nucleotides, the CDR3 is TGCAGCGTTGAAGACAGCTCTCCGCGGGGCTACACCTTC. Translated: CSVEDSSPRGYTF. The complete variable domain, with remaining parts taken from reference TRBV29-1 and TRBJ1-2, reads SAVISQKPSRDICQRGTSLTIQCQVDSQVTMMFWYRQQPGQSLTLIATANQGSEATYESGFVIDKFPISRPNLTFSTLTVSNMSPEDSSIYLCSVEDSSPRGYTFGSGTRLTVV.

This clonotype appeared a few times. The V gene is TRBV29-1, the J gene TRBJ2-7; tentatively, D is TRBD2 (7 bases). This CDR3 comprises 14 residues. Germline lookup yields CDR1 SQVTM and CDR2 ANQGSEA. V lost 6 bases and J lost 0, with 15 bases in between. CDR3 nucleotide sequence: TGCAGCGTGGGGGGGGCAGGGCCCTCCTACGAGCAGTACTTC. Protein: CSVGGAGPSYEQYF.

CDR3 in DNA: TGCAGTGCACAGGGACCCGGGGATACGCAGTATTTT. Residues: CSAQGPGDTQYF. The rearrangement uses TRBV20-1 and TRBJ2-3; D is perhaps TRBD1 (6 bases). The germline V and J ends were trimmed by 6 bases and 6 bases, with 13 bases remaining between them. This CDR3 comprises 12 residues. CDR1 is DFQATT and CDR2 is SNEGSKA in the germline V gene (reference sequence).

CDR3 nucleotide sequence: TGCGCCAGCAGCCAAGGACGACCTGGATTCTACGAGCAGTACTTC. Translated: CASSQGRPGFYEQYF. The chain carries TRBV4-1 and TRBJ2-4; D unresolved. The J call may not be correct, given that the DNA end is closer to TRBJ2-7. This CDR3 is 15 amino acids long. CDR1 MGHRA and CDR2 YSYEKL come from the germline V gene.

CDR3 region: CASSNDDRKNSPLHF. The CDR3 bases are TGTGCCAGCAGTAATGACGACAGGAAGAATTCACCCCTCCACTTT. The rearrangement links TRBV12-3 or TRBV12-4 to TRBJ1-6; weak D call: TRBD1 (6 bases). Trimming shortened V by 5 bases and J by 7 bases, and 15 bases separated the two germline ends. The length of the CDR3 is 15 residues.

The genes are TRBV5-5 and TRBJ1-2; D not certain. V shed 2 bases and J shed 4 bases, with 15 bases lying between them. CDR1 and CDR2 from the germline V gene are SGHKS and YYEKEE (reference sequence). The CDR3 sequence is 15 residues long. CDR3 amino acids: CASSFTEMRSYGYTF. CDR3 DNA sequence: TGTGCCAGCAGCTTTACAGAAATGCGGAGCTATGGCTACACCTTC.

The sample holds a few counts of this clonotype. This sequence joins TRBV9 and TRBJ2-1, with D tentatively TRBD2 (6 bases). V was trimmed by 4 bases and J by 2 bases, leaving 13 bases between them. CDR1 and CDR2 from the germline V gene are SGDLS and YYNGEE. This CDR3 is 15 amino acids long. The CDR3: CASSLTDYPYNEQFF. CDR3 DNA sequence: TGTGCCAGCAGCCTAACGGACTATCCCTACAATGAGCAGTTCTTC.

The V call is TRBV6-6, the J call TRBJ2-3; D is ambiguous. The CDR3 sequence is 12 residues long. V was trimmed by 6 bases and J by 5 bases, leaving 9 bases between them. The germline CDR1 and CDR2 sequences are MNHNY and SVGAGI (reference sequence). The CDR3 here is CASSRPLDTQYF. CDR3 DNA: TGTGCCAGCAGCCGGCCCTTAGATACGCAGTATTTT.

This clonotype was counted only a few times. The chain uses TRBV28 and TRBJ2-5; 8 bases align to TRBD1. V gave up 5 bases and J gave up 4 bases; unmatched junction bases: 9. Germline V gene sequence: CDR1 MDHEN, CDR2 SYDVKM. This CDR3 spans 15 amino acids. As DNA, the CDR3 is TGTGCCAGCAGTCCCACCCGACAGGGGATAGAGACCCAGTACTTC. This encodes CASSPTRQGIETQYF.

The sample holds many counts of this clonotype. The genes are TRBV20-1 and TRBJ2-5; D gene ambiguous. With 6 bases removed from V and 5 bases from J, the gap between germline ends came to 13 bases. The CDR3 has 12 amino acids. The V gene's germline CDR1 is DFQATT and CDR2 SNEGSKA (reference sequence). DNA of the CDR3: TGCAGTGCGAGACAAGCTGGGGAGACCCAGTACTTC. This gives the protein CSARQAGETQYF.

This clonotype has a handful of counts. The V gene is TRBV4-3, the J gene TRBJ1-2, with 8 bases lining up with TRBD1. The CDR3 consists of 16 residues. Germline CDR1 LGHNA, CDR2 YSLEER. The V segment lost 0 bases and the J segment 4 bases; nucleotides outside the gene matches: 7. In DNA, the CDR3 is TGCGCCAGCAGCCAAGAGGCGCAGGGGGCACCCTATGGCTACACCTTC. It specifies CASSQEAQGAPYGYTF.

Note on this clonotype: A much larger clone differs by one base, so this may be a read error. The chain carries TRBV3-1 and TRBJ2-5, with unresolved D. The germline CDR1 and CDR2 sequences are LGHDT and YNNKEL (reference sequence). The CDR3 consists of 14 residues. This chain's CDR3 is CASSSTSAQGTQYF. CDR3 in DNA: TGTGCCAGCAGCTCAACAAGCGCCCAAGGGACCCAGTACTTC.

This chain uses TRBV6-2 or TRBV6-3 with TRBJ2-7; possible D gene TRBD2, 5 bases. Germline CDR1 reads MNHEY; CDR2 reads SVGEGT. Trimming pared 11 bases from V and 6 bases from J, leaving 26 bases between. This CDR3 is built from 15 residues. The CDR3 loop is CAASGFGASLGEQYF. The CDR3 DNA follows: TGTGCCGCATCCGGGTTCGGAGCTAGCCTCGGCGAGCAGTACTTC.

The chain carries TRBV7-2 and TRBJ2-7; 8 bases match TRBD1. V shed 8 bases and J 5 bases; nucleotides not matched to a gene: 11. The CDR3 has 14 amino acids. The germline CDR1 and CDR2 sequences are SGHTA and FQGNSA. The CDR3 DNA reads as TGTGCCAGCGGGCGGACAGGGACCCCCCACGAGCAGTACTTC. Protein: CASGRTGTPHEQYF. Combining the CDR3 with reference TRBV7-2 and TRBJ2-7 gives the whole variable domain GAGVSQSPSNKVTEKGKDVELRCDPISGHTALYWYRQSLGQGLEFLIYFQGNSAPDKSGLPSDRFSAERTGGSVSTLTIQRTQQEDSAVYLCASGRTGTPHEQYFGPGTRLTVT.